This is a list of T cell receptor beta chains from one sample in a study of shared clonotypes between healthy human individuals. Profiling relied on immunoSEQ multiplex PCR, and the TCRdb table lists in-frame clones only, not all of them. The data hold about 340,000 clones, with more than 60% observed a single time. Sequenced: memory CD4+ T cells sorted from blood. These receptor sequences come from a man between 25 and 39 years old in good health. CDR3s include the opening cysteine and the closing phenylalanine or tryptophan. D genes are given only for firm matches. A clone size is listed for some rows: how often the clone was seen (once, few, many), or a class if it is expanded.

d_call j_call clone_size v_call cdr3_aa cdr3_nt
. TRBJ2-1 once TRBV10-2 CASSDSGGYNEQFF TGCGCCAGCAGCGACTCAGGAGGATACAATGAGCAGTTCTTC
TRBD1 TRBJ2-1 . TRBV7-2 CASSTTGGNRVYEQFF TGTGCCAGCAGCACGACAGGGGGCAACAGGGTCTATGAGCAGTTCTTC
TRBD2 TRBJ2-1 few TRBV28 CASTHIGLAGGSGVEQFF TGTGCCAGCACTCATATCGGACTAGCGGGAGGGTCCGGCGTTGAGCAGTTCTTC
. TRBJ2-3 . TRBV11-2 CASSIPGASTDTQYF TGTGCCAGCAGCATCCCGGGGGCCAGCACAGATACGCAGTATTTT
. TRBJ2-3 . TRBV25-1 CASSDLGGADTQYF TGTGCCAGCAGTGATTTGGGCGGGGCAGATACGCAGTATTTT
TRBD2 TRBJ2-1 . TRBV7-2 CASSRGGTSNNEQFF TGTGCCAGCAGCCGGGGGGGGACATCTAACAATGAGCAGTTCTTC
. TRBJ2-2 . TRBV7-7 CASSPGPTGELFF TGTGCCAGCAGCCCTGGACCAACCGGGGAGCTGTTTTTT
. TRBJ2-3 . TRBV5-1 CASSTTGSRDTQYF TGCGCCAGCAGCACCACCGGTTCGAGAGATACGCAGTATTTT
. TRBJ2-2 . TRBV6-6 CASSKERVGFSGELFF TGTGCCAGCTCTAAGGAGCGGGTGGGCTTCAGCGGGGAGCTGTTTTTT
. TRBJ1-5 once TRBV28 CASSRIEQPQHF TGTGCCAGCAGTCGAATTGAACAGCCCCAGCATTTT
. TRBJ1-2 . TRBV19 CASSIRNYGYTF TGTGCCAGTAGTATCCGTAACTATGGCTACACCTTC
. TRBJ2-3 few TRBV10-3 CAITGTDTQYF TGTGCCATTACAGGGACAGATACGCAGTATTTT
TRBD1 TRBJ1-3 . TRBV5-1 CASSSRLGQGNTIYF TGCGCCAGCAGCTCCCGGTTGGGACAGGGCAACACCATATATTTT
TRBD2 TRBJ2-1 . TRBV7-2 CASSRKVAGGSSYNEQFF TGTGCCAGCAGCCGAAAAGTAGCGGGAGGGAGCTCCTACAATGAGCAGTTCTTC
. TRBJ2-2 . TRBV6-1 CASSWRGGPGELFF TGTGCCAGCAGTTGGAGAGGGGGGCCCGGGGAGCTGTTTTTT
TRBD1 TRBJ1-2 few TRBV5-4 CASSLGDRGRNGYTF TGTGCCAGCAGCTTGGGCGACAGGGGGCGAAATGGCTACACCTTC
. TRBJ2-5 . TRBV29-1 CSVGKDGETQYF TGCAGCGTTGGTAAGGACGGGGAGACCCAGTACTTC
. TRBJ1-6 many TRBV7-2 CASSLGGILNSPLHF TGTGCCAGCAGCTTAGGAGGGATTTTAAATTCACCCCTCCACTTT
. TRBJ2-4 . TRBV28 CASSLFGNPGAKNIQYF TGTGCCAGCAGTTTATTCGGGAACCCTGGGGCCAAAAACATTCAGTACTTC
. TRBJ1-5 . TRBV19 CATKSDHSINQPQHF TGTGCCACAAAATCGGACCACTCAATTAATCAGCCCCAGCATTTT
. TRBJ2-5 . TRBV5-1 CASSSREFGTQYF TGCGCCAGCAGCTCAAGGGAGTTTGGGACCCAGTACTTC
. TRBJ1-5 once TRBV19 CASSIRIEGPQHF TGTGCCAGTAGTATACGCATAGAGGGACCCCAGCATTTT
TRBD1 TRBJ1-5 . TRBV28 CASTSGTDGHQPQHF TGTGCCAGCACTTCCGGGACAGACGGTCATCAGCCCCAGCATTTT
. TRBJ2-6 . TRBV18 CASSALTTSGANVLTF TGTGCCAGCTCAGCCTTAACCACCTCTGGGGCCAACGTCCTGACTTTC
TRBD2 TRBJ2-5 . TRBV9 CASSLAGGFETQYF TGTGCCAGCAGCTTAGCGGGAGGGTTTGAGACCCAGTACTTC
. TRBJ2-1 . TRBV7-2 CASSFRLATNEQFF TGTGCCAGCAGCTTCCGTCTAGCGACGAATGAGCAGTTCTTC
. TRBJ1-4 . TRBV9 CASSGTSRGEKLFF TGTGCCAGCAGCGGTACTAGCCGGGGTGAAAAACTGTTTTTT
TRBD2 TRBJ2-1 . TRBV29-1 CSVPGLAGGGGAYNEQFF TGCAGCGTTCCCGGACTAGCGGGAGGTGGGGGGGCCTACAATGAGCAGTTCTTC
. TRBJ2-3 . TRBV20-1 CSASRPDTQYF TGCAGTGCTAGCCGACCAGATACGCAGTATTTT
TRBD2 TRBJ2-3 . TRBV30 CAWSGLAGRGDTQYF TGTGCCTGGAGCGGACTAGCGGGCCGAGGGGATACGCAGTATTTT
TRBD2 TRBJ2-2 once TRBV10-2 CASIKREGPGELFF TGCGCCAGCATAAAGCGGGAGGGCCCCGGGGAGCTGTTTTTT
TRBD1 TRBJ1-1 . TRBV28 CASSLTGDGTEAFF TGTGCCAGCAGTTTGACAGGGGACGGCACTGAAGCTTTCTTT
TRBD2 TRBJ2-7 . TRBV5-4 CASSLGGSGGFSYEQYF TGTGCCAGCAGCTTGGGAGGGAGCGGGGGGTTCTCCTACGAGCAGTACTTC
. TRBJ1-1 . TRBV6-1 CASSVNGNTEAFF TGTGCCAGCAGTGTCAACGGGAACACTGAAGCTTTCTTT
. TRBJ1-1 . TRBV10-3 CAISEAGNTEAFF TGTGCCATCAGTGAGGCAGGTAACACTGAAGCTTTCTTT
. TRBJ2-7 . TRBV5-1 CASSLTTGPYYEQYF TGCGCCAGCAGCTTGACAACCGGGCCATACTACGAGCAGTACTTC
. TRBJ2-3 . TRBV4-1 CASSQVGASDGTDTQYF TGCGCCAGCAGCCAAGTGGGGGCTAGCGACGGTACAGATACGCAGTATTTT
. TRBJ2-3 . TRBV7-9 CASSLLGTSLDTQYF TGTGCCAGCAGCTTGCTAGGGACATCGCTAGATACGCAGTATTTT
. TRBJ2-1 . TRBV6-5 CASSVGTYNEQFF TGTGCCAGCTCGGTGGGGACCTACAATGAGCAGTTCTTC
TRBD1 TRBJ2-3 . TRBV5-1 CASSSPGGAGDTQYF TGCGCCAGCAGCTCCCCAGGGGGCGCAGGCGATACGCAGTATTTT
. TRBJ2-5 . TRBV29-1 CSAGSPQETQYF TGCAGCGCTGGTTCCCCCCAAGAGACCCAGTACTTC
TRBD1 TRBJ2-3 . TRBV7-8 CASSQPGTVTDTQYF TGTGCCAGCAGCCAACCGGGGACAGTCACAGATACGCAGTATTTT
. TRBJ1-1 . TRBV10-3 CAISVVGGAVSTEAFF TGTGCCATCAGTGTTGTCGGGGGCGCGGTGTCCACTGAAGCTTTCTTT
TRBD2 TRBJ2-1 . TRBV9 CASSARRLAGGSNEQFF TGTGCCAGCAGCGCGAGACGTTTGGCGGGAGGGTCCAATGAGCAGTTCTTC
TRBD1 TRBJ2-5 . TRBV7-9 CASSLGDRILGATQYF TGTGCCAGCAGCTTAGGGGACAGAATCCTGGGAGCGACCCAGTACTTC
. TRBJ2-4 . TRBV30 CAWIERNKNIQYF TGTGCCTGGATAGAGAGGAACAAAAACATTCAGTACTTC
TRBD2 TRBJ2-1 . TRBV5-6 CASSLWTSGAGDEQFF TGTGCCAGCAGCTTATGGACTAGCGGGGCGGGCGATGAGCAGTTCTTC
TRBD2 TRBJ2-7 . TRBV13 CASSSRLAGGYEQYF TGTGCCAGCAGCTCGAGACTAGCGGGTGGCTACGAGCAGTACTTC
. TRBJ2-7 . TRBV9 CASGSRATGEQYF TGTGCCAGCGGCTCCAGGGCTACGGGCGAGCAGTACTTC
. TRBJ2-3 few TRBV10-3 CAISEPTSSASDTQYF TGTGCCATCAGTGAGCCTACGTCTTCGGCGTCGGATACGCAGTATTTT